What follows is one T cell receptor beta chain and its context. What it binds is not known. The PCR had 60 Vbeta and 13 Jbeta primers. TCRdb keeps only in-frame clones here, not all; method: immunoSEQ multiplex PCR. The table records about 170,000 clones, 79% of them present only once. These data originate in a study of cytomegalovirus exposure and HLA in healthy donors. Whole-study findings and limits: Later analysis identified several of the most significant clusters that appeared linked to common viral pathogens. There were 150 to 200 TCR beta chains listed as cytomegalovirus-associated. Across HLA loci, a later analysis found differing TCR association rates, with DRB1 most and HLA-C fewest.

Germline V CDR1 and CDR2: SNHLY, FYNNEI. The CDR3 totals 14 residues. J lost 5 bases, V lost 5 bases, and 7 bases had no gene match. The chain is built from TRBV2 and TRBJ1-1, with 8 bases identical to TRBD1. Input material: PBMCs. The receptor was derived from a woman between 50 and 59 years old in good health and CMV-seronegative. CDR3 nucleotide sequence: TGTGCCAGCAGTACGGACAGGGTGCGGACTGAAGCTTTCTTT. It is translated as CASSTDRVRTEAFF.